This T cell receptor (beta chain) was documented in a study of CD8 T cells in Susac syndrome. Random hexamers served to reverse transcribe roughly 0.45 to 1 ug RNA. Amplification of TCR beta CDR3 by immunoSEQ multiplex PCR spanned 54 Vbeta and 13 Jbeta. Each CDR3 protein gets one entry after TCRdb re-called the immunoSEQ multiplex PCR reads with MiXCR. The table has about 180,000 distinct CDR3 sequences, around 95% seen once. The CDR3 consists of 15 residues. With 3 bases removed from V and 0 bases from J, the gap between germline ends came to 9 bases. FACS was used to enrich TEMRA cells, whereas the CD8+ and CD4+ T cells were obtained by negative isolation.

Sequenced material: CD4+ T cells from PBMCs. The receptor's source is a human donor with multiple sclerosis. The rearrangement joins TRBV12-3 or TRBV12-4 to TRBJ2-1; a possible D gene is TRBD2 (6 bases). CDR3 protein: CASSFAGTSYNEQFF. The CDR3 DNA sequence: TGTGCCAGCAGTTTTGCGGGGACCTCCTACAATGAGCAGTTCTTC.